This is a list of T cell receptor beta chains from one sample in a study of T cell changes during pregnancy in multiple sclerosis. Only in-frame clones appear in the TCRdb table, and some are missing; sequencing was by immunoSEQ multiplex PCR. The data contain under 70,000 clones, roughly 91% of them singletons. The sequencing here drew on peripheral blood, taken in the third trimester of pregnancy. These receptor sequences come from a female donor in good health, enrolled as a control in a pregnancy study. Each CDR3 is given with its conserved first and last residue. The D gene is left open where the match is weak. Clone size is given for some rows only: seen once, a few or many times, or a class if the clone is expanded.

d_call j_call v_call clone_size cdr3_aa cdr3_nt
TRBD1 TRBJ1-2 TRBV2 - CASNSRGFNYGYTF TGTGCCAGCAATAGCAGGGGGTTTAACTATGGCTACACCTTC
TRBD1 TRBJ2-7 TRBV27 - CASSLTGIYEQYF TGTGCCAGCAGTTTGACAGGGATCTACGAGCAGTACTTC
TRBD2 TRBJ2-1 TRBV28 - CASSFGLGGSKFF TGTGCCAGCAGTTTTGGTTTAGGCGGGAGCAAGTTCTTC
TRBD1 TRBJ1-5 TRBV28 - CASRNHGTVLNQPQHF TGTGCCAGCAGAAACCACGGGACAGTTCTAAATCAGCCCCAGCATTTT
TRBD1 TRBJ2-7 TRBV5-6 - CASSLVVGTDDEQYF TGTGCCAGCAGCTTGGTGGTGGGGACAGATGACGAGCAGTACTTC
TRBD2 TRBJ2-2 TRBV9 few CASSGGLAGAPTGELFF TGTGCCAGCAGCGGCGGACTAGCGGGAGCCCCCACCGGGGAGCTGTTTTTT
TRBD2 TRBJ2-3 TRBV7-2 - CASSFPWREGDTDTQYF TGTGCCAGCAGCTTCCCCTGGCGGGAGGGCGACACAGATACGCAGTATTTT
TRBD2 TRBJ2-7 TRBV5-1 - CASSLAGGDYEQYF TGCGCCAGCAGCCTAGCGGGGGGTGACTACGAGCAGTACTTC
TRBD1 TRBJ2-1 TRBV5-6 - CASSLAGQGKNNEQFF TGTGCCAGCAGCTTGGCTGGACAGGGCAAAAACAATGAGCAGTTCTTC
- TRBJ2-7 TRBV6-1 - CAPTGTLRPEQYF TGTGCCCCTACAGGGACGTTACGTCCCGAGCAGTACTTC
- TRBJ1-5 TRBV27 few CASSFSSGSNQPQHF TGTGCCAGCAGTTTTTCTTCAGGCAGCAATCAGCCCCAGCATTTT
- TRBJ2-7 TRBV18 - CASVGSRLYEQYF TGTGCCAGCGTGGGGAGTAGGCTCTACGAGCAGTACTTC
TRBD1 TRBJ1-1 TRBV5-1 few CASSPQGMNTEAFF TGCGCCAGCAGCCCACAGGGGATGAACACTGAAGCTTTCTTT
- TRBJ2-7 TRBV6-5 once CASSNRIGYEQYF TGTGCCAGCAGTAACAGAATTGGATACGAGCAGTACTTC
- TRBJ2-1 TRBV5-1 - CASSLSLYNEQFF TGCGCCAGCAGCTTGAGCCTTTACAATGAGCAGTTCTTC
TRBD2 TRBJ2-1 TRBV5-5 - CASSQFSGAREFF TGTGCCAGCAGCCAATTTAGCGGGGCGAGGGAGTTCTTC
- TRBJ1-5 TRBV6-6 - CASREDGGGFQPQHF TGTGCCAGCAGGGAGGACGGAGGAGGCTTTCAGCCCCAGCATTTT
- TRBJ1-4 TRBV6-6 - CASKVRMGRGVSF TGTGCCAGCAAAGTGCGGATGGGGCGGGGCGTGAGTTTT
TRBD1 TRBJ1-2 TRBV2 - CASSDRGNYGYTF TGTGCCAGCAGTGACAGGGGGAACTATGGCTACACCTTC
TRBD1 TRBJ1-2 TRBV9 - CASSPRTGLPQDGYTF TGTGCCAGCAGCCCGAGGACAGGGCTACCCCAGGATGGCTACACCTTC
- TRBJ1-5 TRBV19 - CASSIDTYSNQPQHF TGTGCCAGTAGTATAGACACCTATAGCAATCAGCCCCAGCATTTT
- TRBJ2-4 TRBV23-1 - CASSPGRGVGKNIQYF TGCGCCAGCAGCCCGGGGAGGGGGGTTGGCAAAAACATTCAGTACTTC
- TRBJ1-2 TRBV6-6 - CASSYTGEGGYTF TGTGCCAGCAGTTACACTGGGGAGGGTGGCTACACCTTC
- TRBJ1-1 TRBV2 - CASSERENTEAFF TGTGCCAGCAGTGAACGGGAGAACACTGAAGCTTTCTTT
TRBD2 TRBJ2-3 TRBV6-4 few CASSDSAGGSTDTQYF TGTGCCAGCAGTGACTCTGCGGGGGGAAGCACAGATACGCAGTATTTT
- TRBJ2-5 TRBV6-6 - CASSYSGPGRETQYF TGTGCCAGCAGTTACTCGGGGCCTGGGAGGGAGACCCAGTACTTC
TRBD2 TRBJ2-5 TRBV7-8 - CASSARLAGGQETQYF TGTGCCAGCAGCGCCCGACTAGCGGGGGGCCAAGAGACCCAGTACTTC
- TRBJ1-1 TRBV5-1 - CASSLWRGGENTEAFF TGCGCCAGCAGCTTGTGGAGGGGAGGGGAGAACACTGAAGCTTTCTTT
- TRBJ2-3 TRBV15 - CATSRGQEISTDTQYF TGTGCCACCAGCAGAGGACAGGAGATAAGCACAGATACGCAGTATTTT
- TRBJ2-3 TRBV9 - CASSRQGLTDTQYF TGTGCCAGCAGCCGCCAGGGGCTCACAGATACGCAGTATTTT
- TRBJ1-2 TRBV4-1 - CASSQESGVVHGYTF TGCGCCAGCAGCCAAGAATCGGGAGTCGTTCATGGCTACACCTTC
TRBD1 TRBJ2-2 TRBV18 - CASSPDRGKNTGELFF TGTGCCAGCTCACCTGACAGGGGAAAGAACACCGGGGAGCTGTTTTTT
TRBD1 TRBJ1-2 TRBV5-4 once CAIPGQGIFGYTF TGTGCCATCCCGGGACAGGGTATTTTTGGCTACACCTTC
- TRBJ1-2 TRBV27 - CASSDVTGYGYTF TGTGCCAGCAGCGACGTGACAGGTTATGGCTACACCTTC
TRBD2 TRBJ2-2 TRBV4-1 once CASSLRLAGGPGELFF TGCGCCAGCAGCCTAAGACTAGCGGGGGGGCCCGGGGAGCTGTTTTTT
TRBD2 TRBJ2-7 TRBV6-5 - CASTPGLVNSEQYF TGTGCCAGCACCCCGGGACTAGTTAATTCCGAGCAGTACTTC
TRBD1 TRBJ1-2 TRBV18 - CASSRTGESYGYTF TGTGCCAGCTCAAGAACAGGGGAATCCTATGGCTACACCTTC
- TRBJ1-5 TRBV27 - CASKRRSNQPQHF TGTGCCAGCAAGCGTAGGAGCAATCAGCCCCAGCATTTT
- TRBJ1-1 TRBV19 few CASSIPRNTEAFF TGTGCCAGTAGTATCCCCCGGAACACTGAAGCTTTCTTT
- TRBJ2-5 TRBV19 - CASSIRGSSETQYF TGTGCCAGTAGTATTCGGGGTTCCTCGGAGACCCAGTACTTC
- TRBJ1-2 TRBV5-5 - CASSLVRQGNYGYTF TGTGCCAGCAGCTTGGTACGGCAGGGGAACTATGGCTACACCTTC
- TRBJ1-1 TRBV18 - CASSPIAELNTEAFF TGTGCCAGCTCACCAATTGCCGAGTTGAACACTGAAGCTTTCTTT
- TRBJ2-1 TRBV28 - CASSPAGEQFF TGTGCCAGCAGCCCCGCGGGGGAGCAGTTCTTC
- TRBJ2-2 TRBV6-5 - CASSYSQNTGELFF TGTGCCAGCAGTTACAGCCAGAACACCGGGGAGCTGTTTTTT
TRBD2 TRBJ2-2 TRBV4-2 - CASSQPRQGAVSSGSDGELFF TGTGCCAGCAGCCAGCCGAGGCAGGGGGCGGTGTCTAGCGGGAGTGACGGGGAGCTGTTTTTT
TRBD2 TRBJ2-7 TRBV9 - CASSLTSGGLGGSYEQYF TGTGCCAGCAGTCTGACTAGCGGGGGGCTGGGAGGCTCCTACGAGCAGTACTTC